The 32 T cell receptor beta chains below come from one sample, sequenced in a study of blood T cell repertoires in COVID-19. The table came from immunoSEQ multiplex PCR; TCRdb's copy has only in-frame clones and leaves some out. The table lists about 100,000 clones, roughly 85% of them singletons. The sample was peripheral blood. These receptors were obtained from a woman in her 70s with acute or convalescent COVID-19.

The CDR3 nucleotides read TGCAGCGTTGTTCAAATCACGGGACAGGGCCGCTACGAGCAGTACTTC. Its translation is CSVVQITGQGRYEQYF. The V call is TRBV29-1, the J call TRBJ2-7, with 9 bases identical to TRBD1. This CDR3 comprises 16 residues. The ends lost 4 bases at V and 3 bases at J; junction bases unmatched: 13. CDR1 SQVTM and CDR2 ANQGSEA come from the germline V gene.

The CDR3 is CASSEATGLDEKLFF. The CDR3, as DNA: TGTGCCAGCAGTGAAGCGACAGGGTTGGATGAAAAACTGTTTTTT. This chain joins TRBV2 and TRBJ1-4; the match to TRBD1 covers 7 bases. This CDR3 comprises 15 residues. The germline V gene has CDR1 SNHLY and CDR2 FYNNEI. J lost 6 bases, V lost 0 bases, and 4 bases had no gene match. Filled out from reference TRBV2 and TRBJ1-4, the complete variable domain reads EPEVTQTPSHQVTQMGQEVILRCVPISNHLYFYWYRQILGQKVEFLVSFYNNEISEKSEIFDDQFSVERPDGSNFTLKIRSTKLEDSAMYFCASSEATGLDEKLFFGSGTQLSVL.

V usage is TRBV3-1 (or the pseudogene TRBV3-2) and J usage is TRBJ1-1; D uncertain. Trimming removed 1 base from V and 0 bases from J, with 6 bases in between. Germline V gene sequence: CDR1 LGHDT, CDR2 YNNKEL (reference sequence). The CDR3 has 14 residues. The CDR3 DNA reads TGTGCCAGCAGCCAAGCGAGGCTGAACACTGAAGCTTTCTTT. It translates to CASSQARLNTEAFF.

The CDR3 sequence is CASRAQANYGYTF. In nucleotides, the CDR3 is TGTGCCAGCAGAGCACAGGCAAACTATGGCTACACCTTC. This chain uses TRBV27 with TRBJ1-2; D possibly corresponds to TRBD1 (5 bases). Germline loops: CDR1 MNHEY, CDR2 SMNVEV (reference sequence). This CDR3 spans 13 amino acids. V lost 6 bases, J lost 2 bases, and 10 bases lay in between.

This clone was seen a single time. The CDR3 is CASSALAGVQETQYF. The CDR3 DNA sequence: TGTGCCAGCAGCGCACTCGCGGGGGTACAAGAGACCCAGTACTTC. This chain connects TRBV9 to TRBJ2-5; 7 nucleotides align to TRBD2. After removal of 3 bases from V and 2 bases from J, the junction contained 7 bases not matched to a gene. The CDR3 has 15 amino acids. Germline V CDR1 and CDR2: SGDLS, YYNGEE.

V is TRBV7-7 and J is TRBJ2-5, with 9 bases aligning to TRBD2. The germline CDR1 and CDR2 sequences are SSHAT and FNYEAQ (reference sequence). With 3 bases clipped from V and 2 bases from J, the junction kept 10 bases outside the gene matches. This CDR3 has 17 residues. CDR3 DNA sequence: TGTGCCAGCAGCTTGGCGCGGGGGGGCCTGACGCAAGAGACCCAGTACTTC. Translating gives CASSLARGGLTQETQYF.

This rearrangement joins TRBV20-1 to TRBJ1-2; D is undetermined. V was trimmed by 6 bases and J by 4 bases, leaving 9 bases between them. This CDR3 comprises 11 residues. In germline, CDR1 is DFQATT, CDR2 SNEGSKA (reference sequence). The DNA of the CDR3 is TGCAGTGCCACAACTAGCTATGGCTACACCTTC. Residues: CSATTSYGYTF.

V and J are TRBV19 and TRBJ1-3; possible D gene TRBD1, 6 bases. Germline CDR1 reads LNHDA; CDR2 reads SQIVND (reference sequence). Trimming shortened V by 7 bases and J by 0 bases, and 13 bases separated the two germline ends. The CDR3 sequence is 15 residues long. The CDR3 DNA follows: TGTGCCAGTAACCAGGACAGTCTCTCTGGAAACACCATATATTTT. This encodes CASNQDSLSGNTIYF.

The genes are TRBV7-6 and TRBJ2-5, with TRBD2 as a possible D gene (6 bases). Trimming took 1 base from V and 9 from J, leaving 12 bases between them. The germline V gene encodes CDR1 SGHVS and CDR2 FNYEAQ. The CDR3 extends over 13 amino acids. The CDR3 DNA is TGTGCCAGCAGCTTAGGTCAAACTAGCTCCCAGTACTTC. Its translation: CASSLGQTSSQYF.

This chain connects TRBV28 to TRBJ1-5; the match to TRBD1 covers 11 bases. V dropped 5 bases and J dropped 5; count of bases not matched to a gene: 2. Germline loops: CDR1 MDHEN, CDR2 SYDVKM. This CDR3 comprises 14 residues. The CDR3 sequence is CASSGQGAHQPQHF. The CDR3 coding sequence is TGTGCCAGCAGTGGACAGGGGGCCCATCAGCCCCAGCATTTT.

The V and J genes are TRBV28 and TRBJ2-3; D is perhaps TRBD2 (6 bases). V lost 2 bases, J lost 5 bases, and 11 bases lay in between. Germline assignment: CDR1 MDHEN and CDR2 SYDVKM. This CDR3 has 14 residues. The CDR3 nucleotides read TGTGCCAGCAGTTTAGCGGGGCCGGGAGATACGCAGTATTTT. Its translation is CASSLAGPGDTQYF.

This clone showed up just once. At the DNA level, this CDR3 is encoded by other sequences in the same sample as well. The chain has TRBV9 and TRBJ1-6; no clear D. The CDR3 runs 14 residues. Germline CDR1 is SGDLS and CDR2 is YYNGEE. The V end was cut by 0 bases, the J end by 10 bases, with 11 bases between. CDR3 nucleotides: TGTGCCAGCAGCGTAGGAGGAAGCGGGTCACCCCTCCACTTT. Protein sequence: CASSVGGSGSPLHF.

The J gene is TRBJ1-1, the V gene TRBV3-1 (or the pseudogene TRBV3-2); D remains unclear. The V end was cut by 4 bases, the J end by 7 bases, with 16 bases between. Germline V gene data show CDR1 as LGHDT and CDR2 as YNNKEL (reference sequence). The CDR3 is 14 amino acids. The DNA of the CDR3 is TGTGCCAGCAGCCGCAGGACCCTCGGAGGTGAAGCTTTCTTT. Its protein is CASSRRTLGGEAFF.

This clone appeared once. V and J are TRBV7-2 and TRBJ2-2; tentative D call: TRBD1 (6 bases). This CDR3 is built from 15 residues. The germline gives CDR1 SGHTA, CDR2 FQGNSA. The ends were cut back, 5 bases at V and 0 bases at J, with 10 bases in the middle. CDR3 in amino acids: CASSTRQANTGELFF. DNA for the CDR3: TGTGCCAGCAGCACTCGACAGGCGAACACCGGGGAGCTGTTTTTT. The variable domain in full, with the rest retrieved from reference TRBV7-2 and TRBJ2-2, is GAGVSQSPSNKVTEKGKDVELRCDPISGHTALYWYRQSLGQGLEFLIYFQGNSAPDKSGLPSDRFSAERTGGSVSTLTIQRTQQEDSAVYLCASSTRQANTGELFFGEGSRLTVL.

The V call is TRBV6-5, the J call TRBJ1-5; no clear D. Between the trimmed V and J ends, which lost 5 bases and 0 bases, there was a span of 8 bases. This CDR3 comprises 14 residues. The germline V gene has CDR1 MNHEY and CDR2 SVGAGI. The CDR3 here is CASSPTGSNQPQHF. The CDR3 DNA sequence: TGTGCCAGCAGTCCTACTGGTAGCAATCAGCCCCAGCATTTT.

Many counts were recorded for this clone. Other DNA sequences in the sample encode the same CDR3. The gene calls are TRBV7-9 and TRBJ1-1, with D hard to call. Looked up from germline, CDR1 is SEHNR and CDR2 is FQNEAQ (reference sequence). This CDR3 comprises 14 residues. The V gene lost 2 bases and the J gene lost 6 bases, with 13 bases spanning the gap. Here the CDR3 DNA reads TGTGCCAGCAGCTTAAAAGGAGGGAAGGCTGAAGCTTTCTTT. Its translation: CASSLKGGKAEAFF.

The V gene is TRBV6-6, the J gene TRBJ1-2; 7 bases align to TRBD1. J was trimmed by 3 bases and V by 5 bases; bases with no gene match: 3. The CDR3 is 13 amino acids. Germline lookup yields CDR1 MNHNY and CDR2 SVGAGI (reference sequence). The CDR3 sequence: CASSPDRDYGYTF. In DNA, the CDR3 is TGTGCCAGCAGTCCCGACAGGGACTATGGCTACACCTTC.

This clone occurred a few times. Other DNA sequences in this sample translate to the same CDR3. The chain has TRBV10-3 and TRBJ1-2; 7 nucleotides agree with TRBD1. Germline lookup yields CDR1 ENHRY and CDR2 SYGVKD. The CDR3 runs to 13 residues. V dropped 4 bases and J dropped 2; count of bases not matched to a gene: 1. Written as DNA, the CDR3 is TGTGCCATCAGTGGGGGACAGAACTATGGCTACACCTTC. Encoded protein: CAISGGQNYGYTF.

The chain employs TRBV7-3 and TRBJ1-3; D not certain. The length of the CDR3 is 16 residues. V was shortened by 2 bases and J by 2 bases, with 13 bases between the two germline ends. The germline CDR1 and CDR2 sequences are SGHTA and FQGTGA. CDR3 in amino acids: CASSLAGVGAGNTIYF. CDR3 in DNA: TGTGCCAGCAGCTTAGCAGGTGTGGGCGCTGGAAACACCATATATTTT.

The rearrangement links TRBV7-2 to TRBJ2-3, with a tentative D call TRBD2 (6 bases). CDR3 size: 15 residues. Germline assignment: CDR1 SGHTA and CDR2 FQGNSA. The V end lost 2 bases, the J end lost 4 bases, and 13 bases lay between the germline ends. The CDR3 protein is CASSLTLLAPDTQYF. CDR3 in DNA: TGTGCCAGCAGCTTAACCTTACTAGCCCCAGATACGCAGTATTTT.

The chain links TRBV5-1 to TRBJ1-5; D is undetermined. V lost 5 bases to trimming and J lost 2 bases, with 14 bases between them. Germline V gives CDR1 SGHRS, CDR2 YFSETQ. The CDR3 length is 15 residues. The CDR3 loop is CASSYAPGGNQPQHF. The CDR3 nucleotides are TGCGCCAGCAGTTACGCCCCGGGAGGCAATCAGCCCCAGCATTTT.

The rearrangement joins TRBV10-3 to TRBJ2-7; 7 nucleotides align to TRBD1. The CDR3 has 13 residues. Germline CDR1 ENHRY, CDR2 SYGVKD. The V and J ends lost 8 bases and 3 bases, in that order; junction bases with no gene match: 7. This CDR3 reads CAISSSGGYEQYV. In DNA form, the CDR3 reads TGTGCCATCTCGAGCTCAGGGGGCTACGAGCAGTACGTC.

In its sample, this clone is medium-sized. The chain carries TRBV7-6 and TRBJ1-2; TRBD1 matches 7 bases. The germline gives CDR1 SGHVS, CDR2 FNYEAQ. The CDR3 totals 11 residues. V gave up 8 bases and J gave up 8 bases; unmatched junction bases: 5. The CDR3 bases are TGTGCCAGCTACACAGGGGAGGGCTACACCTTC. Amino acids: CASYTGEGYTF.

The chain carries TRBV7-3 and TRBJ1-1; tentatively, D is TRBD1 (6 bases). V lost 0 bases and J lost 1, with 9 bases in between. This CDR3 comprises 15 residues. The V gene's germline CDR1 is SGHTA and CDR2 FQGTGA. Here the CDR3 reads CASSLTAGANTEAFF. For the CDR3, the DNA is TGTGCCAGCAGCTTAACGGCAGGGGCGAACACTGAAGCTTTCTTT.

The V and J genes are TRBV30 and TRBJ1-6; 7 bases map to TRBD1. CDR1 and CDR2 from the germline V gene are GTSNPN and SVGIG (reference sequence). The CDR3 is 16 amino acids. The junction had 6 bases not matched to a gene; V was cut back by 4 bases and J by 0 bases. CDR3: CAWTARDSSYNSPLHF. The CDR3 nucleotides are TGTGCCTGGACCGCCCGGGACAGCTCCTATAATTCACCCCTCCACTTT.

The CDR3 loop is CASNSGVNEQFF. For the CDR3, the DNA is TGTGCCAGTAATAGCGGGGTTAATGAGCAGTTCTTC. The chain combines TRBV19 with TRBJ2-1; 8 bases map to TRBD2. Trimming took 7 bases from V and 7 from J; bases not matched to a gene: 3. This CDR3 contains 12 residues. Germline assignment: CDR1 LNHDA and CDR2 SQIVND (reference sequence).

The chain couples TRBV6-6 to TRBJ2-4, with D tentatively TRBD2 (5 bases). Germline loops: CDR1 MNHNY, CDR2 SVGAGI (reference sequence). The CDR3 is 11 residues long. V was cut by 10 bases and J by 5 bases, with 9 bases left in between. CDR3 in amino acids: CATWEQNIQYF. In DNA, the CDR3 is TGTGCCACTTGGGAGCAAAACATTCAGTACTTC.

J is TRBJ1-3 and V is TRBV7-9; no clear D. V lost 8 bases, J lost 0 bases, and 14 bases lay in between. The germline gives CDR1 SEHNR, CDR2 FQNEAQ (reference sequence). The CDR3 loop spans 15 amino acids. Written as DNA, the CDR3 is TGTGCCAGCTTCAAAGGGCCCAGCTCTGGAAACACCATATATTTT. Translation gives CASFKGPSSGNTIYF.

This rearrangement joins TRBV28 to TRBJ1-5; D remains ambiguous. Germline assignment: CDR1 MDHEN and CDR2 SYDVKM. Trimming cost V 2 bases and J 0 bases, with 5 bases left between them. This CDR3 contains 14 residues. The CDR3, as DNA: TGTGCCAGCAGTTTAATCTCTAGCAATCAGCCCCAGCATTTT. Protein: CASSLISSNQPQHF.

This sequence joins TRBV7-2 and TRBJ1-1; no clear D gene. Deletions cut 0 bases from V and 5 bases from J, with 13 bases between. The CDR3 is 15 amino acids. Per the germline V gene, CDR1 is SGHTA and CDR2 is FQGNSA. This CDR3 is CASSLAGFRTTEAFF. The CDR3 bases are TGTGCCAGCAGCTTAGCCGGGTTCCGAACGACTGAAGCTTTCTTT.

The chain carries TRBV28 and TRBJ2-3; 8 positions match TRBD1. CDR3 size: 14 residues. Unmatched junction bases numbered 3, after V lost 5 bases and J lost 2 bases. Germline loops: CDR1 MDHEN, CDR2 SYDVKM. This CDR3 reads CASSRTGLTDTQYF. CDR3 bases: TGTGCCAGCAGTAGGACAGGGCTCACAGATACGCAGTATTTT.

The V call is TRBV19, the J call TRBJ1-6; D ambiguous. Germline V CDR1 and CDR2: LNHDA, SQIVND (reference sequence). V was trimmed by 3 bases and J by 3 bases, leaving 15 bases between them. This CDR3 spans 17 amino acids. CDR3 amino acids: CASSIDARVGYNSPLHF. For the CDR3, the DNA is TGTGCCAGTAGTATCGATGCGAGGGTTGGCTATAATTCACCCCTCCACTTT. The full variable domain, completed using reference TRBV19 and TRBJ1-6, is DGGITQSPKYLFRKEGQNVTLSCEQNLNHDAMYWYRQDPGQGLRLIYYSQIVNDFQKGDIAEGYSVSREKKESFPLTVTSAQKNPTAFYLCASSIDARVGYNSPLHFGNGTRLTVT.